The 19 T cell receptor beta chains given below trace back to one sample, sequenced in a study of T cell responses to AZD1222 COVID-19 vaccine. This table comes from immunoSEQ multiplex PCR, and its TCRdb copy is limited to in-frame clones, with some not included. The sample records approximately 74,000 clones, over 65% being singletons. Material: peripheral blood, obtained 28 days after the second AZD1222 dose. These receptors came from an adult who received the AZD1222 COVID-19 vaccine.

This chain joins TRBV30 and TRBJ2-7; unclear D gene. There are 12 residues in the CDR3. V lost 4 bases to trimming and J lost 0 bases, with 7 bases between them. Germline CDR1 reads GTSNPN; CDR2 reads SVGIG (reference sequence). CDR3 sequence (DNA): TGTGCCTGGAATGGGAACTCCTACGAGCAGTACTTC. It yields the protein CAWNGNSYEQYF.

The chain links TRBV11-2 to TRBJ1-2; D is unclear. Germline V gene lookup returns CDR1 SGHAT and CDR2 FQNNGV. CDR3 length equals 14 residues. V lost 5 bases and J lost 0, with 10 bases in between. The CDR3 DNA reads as TGTGCCAGCAGCACCAATACAGCTAACTATGGCTACACCTTC. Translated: CASSTNTANYGYTF.

The CDR3 spells CASSFRGGDGYTF. The CDR3 nucleotides read TGTGCCAGCAGCTTTCGGGGTGGCGATGGCTACACCTTC. The chain uses TRBV7-3 and TRBJ1-2, with D uncertain. The CDR3 is 13 residues long. V was cut by 3 bases and J by 6 bases, with 11 bases left in between. Per the germline V gene, CDR1 is SGHTA and CDR2 is FQGTGA.

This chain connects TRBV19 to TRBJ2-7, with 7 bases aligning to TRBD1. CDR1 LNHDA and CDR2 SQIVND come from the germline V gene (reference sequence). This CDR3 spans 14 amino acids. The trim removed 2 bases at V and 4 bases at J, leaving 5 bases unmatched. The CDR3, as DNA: TGTGCCAGTAGTATAAGTAGGGGGCTTTACGAGCAGTACTTC. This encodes CASSISRGLYEQYF.

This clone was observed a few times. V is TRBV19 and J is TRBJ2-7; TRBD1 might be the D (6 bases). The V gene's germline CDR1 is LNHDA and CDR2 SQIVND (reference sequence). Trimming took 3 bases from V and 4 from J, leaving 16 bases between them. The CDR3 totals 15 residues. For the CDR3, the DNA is TGTGCCAGTAGTATGACCCCAGGGGACAAATACGAGCAGTACTTC. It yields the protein CASSMTPGDKYEQYF.

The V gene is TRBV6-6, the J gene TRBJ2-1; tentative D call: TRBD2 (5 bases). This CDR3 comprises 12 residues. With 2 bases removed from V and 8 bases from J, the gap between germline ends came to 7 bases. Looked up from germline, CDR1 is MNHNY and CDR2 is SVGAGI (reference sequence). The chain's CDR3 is CASSYGADEQFF. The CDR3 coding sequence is TGTGCCAGCAGTTACGGAGCGGATGAGCAGTTCTTC.

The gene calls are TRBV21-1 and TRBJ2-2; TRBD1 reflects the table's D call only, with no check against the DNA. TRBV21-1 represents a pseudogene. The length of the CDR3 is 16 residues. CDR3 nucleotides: TGTGCCAGCAGCAACCCGAACAGAACGAACACCGGGGAGCTGTTTTTT. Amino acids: CASSNPNRTNTGELFF.

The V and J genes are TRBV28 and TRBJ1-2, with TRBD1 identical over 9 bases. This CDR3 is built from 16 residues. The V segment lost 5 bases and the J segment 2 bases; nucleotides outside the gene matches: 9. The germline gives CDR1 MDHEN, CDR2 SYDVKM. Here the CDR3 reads CASSVTGGSVNYGYTF. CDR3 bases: TGTGCCAGCAGTGTCACAGGGGGCTCTGTGAACTATGGCTACACCTTC.

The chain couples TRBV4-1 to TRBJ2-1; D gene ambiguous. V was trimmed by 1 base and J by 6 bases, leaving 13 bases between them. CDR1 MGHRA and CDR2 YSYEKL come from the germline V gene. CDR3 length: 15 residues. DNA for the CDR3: TGCGCCAGCAGCCAAGTAGCCCAGTGGGGCAATGAGCAGTTCTTC. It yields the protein CASSQVAQWGNEQFF.

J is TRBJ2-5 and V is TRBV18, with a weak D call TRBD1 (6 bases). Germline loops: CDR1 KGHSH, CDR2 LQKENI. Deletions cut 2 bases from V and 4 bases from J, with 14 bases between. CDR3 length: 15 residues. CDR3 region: CASSPNRALGETQYF. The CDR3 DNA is TGTGCCAGCTCACCAAACAGGGCCCTCGGAGAGACCCAGTACTTC.

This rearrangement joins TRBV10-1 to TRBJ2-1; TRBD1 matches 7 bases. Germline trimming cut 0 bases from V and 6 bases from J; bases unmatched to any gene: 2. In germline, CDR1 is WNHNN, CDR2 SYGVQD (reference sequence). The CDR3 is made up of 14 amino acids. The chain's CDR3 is CASSESRGRNEQFF. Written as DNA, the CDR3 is TGCGCCAGCAGTGAGTCAAGGGGGCGCAATGAGCAGTTCTTC.

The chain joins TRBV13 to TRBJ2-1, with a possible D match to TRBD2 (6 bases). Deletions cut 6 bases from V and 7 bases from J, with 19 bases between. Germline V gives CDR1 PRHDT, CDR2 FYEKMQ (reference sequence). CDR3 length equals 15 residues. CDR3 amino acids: CASSSGLGLSNEQFF. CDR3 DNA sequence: TGTGCCAGCAGTTCAGGCCTAGGACTATCAAATGAGCAGTTCTTC.

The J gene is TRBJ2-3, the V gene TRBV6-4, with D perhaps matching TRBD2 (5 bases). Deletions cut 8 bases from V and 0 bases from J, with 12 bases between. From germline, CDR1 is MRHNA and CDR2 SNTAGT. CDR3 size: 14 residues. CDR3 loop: CASSPEGSTDTQYF. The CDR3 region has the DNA TGTGCCAGCTCCCCCGAGGGAAGCACAGATACGCAGTATTTT.

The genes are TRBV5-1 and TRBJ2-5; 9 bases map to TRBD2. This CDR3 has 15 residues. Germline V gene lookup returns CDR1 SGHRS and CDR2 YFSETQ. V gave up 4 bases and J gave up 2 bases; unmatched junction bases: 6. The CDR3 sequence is CASSKSGGYQETQYF. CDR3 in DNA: TGCGCCAGCAGCAAGAGCGGGGGGTATCAAGAGACCCAGTACTTC.

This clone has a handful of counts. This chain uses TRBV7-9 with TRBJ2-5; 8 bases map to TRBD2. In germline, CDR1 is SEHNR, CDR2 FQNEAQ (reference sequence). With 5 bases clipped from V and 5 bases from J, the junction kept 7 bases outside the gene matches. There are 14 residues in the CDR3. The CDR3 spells CASSNRGGLETQYF. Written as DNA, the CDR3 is TGTGCCAGCAGCAACCGGGGGGGTTTGGAGACCCAGTACTTC.

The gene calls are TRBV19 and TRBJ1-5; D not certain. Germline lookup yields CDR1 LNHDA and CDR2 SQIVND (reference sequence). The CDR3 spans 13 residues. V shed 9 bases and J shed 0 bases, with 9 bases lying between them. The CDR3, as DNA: TGTGCCAGCGGACCGACTAGCAATCAGCCCCAGCATTTT. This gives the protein CASGPTSNQPQHF. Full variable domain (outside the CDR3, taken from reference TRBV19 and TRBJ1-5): DGGITQSPKYLFRKEGQNVTLSCEQNLNHDAMYWYRQDPGQGLRLIYYSQIVNDFQKGDIAEGYSVSREKKESFPLTVTSAQKNPTAFYLCASGPTSNQPQHFGDGTRLSIL.

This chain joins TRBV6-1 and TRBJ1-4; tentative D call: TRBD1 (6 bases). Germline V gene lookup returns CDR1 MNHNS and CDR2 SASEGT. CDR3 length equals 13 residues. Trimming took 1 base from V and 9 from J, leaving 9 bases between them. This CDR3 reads CASSEGQAQKLFF. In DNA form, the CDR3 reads TGTGCCAGCAGTGAAGGACAGGCCCAAAAACTGTTTTTT.

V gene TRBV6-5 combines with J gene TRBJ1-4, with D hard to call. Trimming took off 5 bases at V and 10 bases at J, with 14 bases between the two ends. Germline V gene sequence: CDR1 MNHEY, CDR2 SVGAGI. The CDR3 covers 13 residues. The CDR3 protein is CASSHTARGKLFF. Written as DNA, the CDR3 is TGTGCCAGCAGTCACACAGCGCGCGGAAAACTGTTTTTT.

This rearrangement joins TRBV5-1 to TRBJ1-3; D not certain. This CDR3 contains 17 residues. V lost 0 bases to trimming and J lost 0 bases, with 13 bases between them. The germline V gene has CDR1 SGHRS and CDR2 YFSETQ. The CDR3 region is CASSLGPGGSSGNTIYF. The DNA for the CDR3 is TGCGCCAGCAGCTTGGGTCCGGGCGGTAGCTCTGGAAACACCATATATTTT.